These T cell receptor beta chains were read from a single sample in a study of blood T cell repertoires in COVID-19. Assay used: immunoSEQ multiplex PCR; TCRdb lists only in-frame clones, some missing. The table has approximately 210,000 clones, about 91% seen once. The specimen sequenced was peripheral blood. The receptors derive from a man aged 25-45 years with acute or convalescent COVID-19. Each CDR3 is given without its conserved first and last residue. Each record gives: CDR3 protein, CDR3 length, clone size, V gene. Size values are once, few and many counts, or a class for expanded clones, and some rows have none.

CDR3aa: ATAGQGREQY
len: 10
abundance: .
v_gene: TRBV6-5

CDR3aa: ASSISSGANTGELF
len: 14
abundance: .
v_gene: TRBV5-1

CDR3aa: ASSFGTGGMGETQY
len: 14
abundance: .
v_gene: TRBV7-9

CDR3aa: ASSLYRAQAIYEQY
len: 14
abundance: .
v_gene: TRBV27

CDR3aa: ASGRGRDTGELF
len: 12
abundance: .
v_gene: TRBV7-3

CDR3aa: ASTRTGTLRSGNTIY
len: 15
abundance: few
v_gene: TRBV5-4

CDR3aa: ASSDLTGGNSPLH
len: 13
abundance: .
v_gene: TRBV6-4

CDR3aa: ASSIQSDSRSYEQY
len: 14
abundance: .
v_gene: TRBV6-8

CDR3aa: ASSAGVTDTQY
len: 11
abundance: .
v_gene: TRBV7-9

CDR3aa: ASSFTATNEKLF
len: 12
abundance: .
v_gene: TRBV7-9

CDR3aa: ASSSLPANYGYT
len: 12
abundance: .
v_gene: TRBV28

CDR3aa: ASSQDGRGYNSPLH
len: 14
abundance: .
v_gene: TRBV4-1

CDR3aa: ASSASGGGTDTQY
len: 13
abundance: .
v_gene: TRBV13

CDR3aa: ASSPTDTGELF
len: 11
abundance: .
v_gene: TRBV11-2

CDR3aa: ASTAGQLLNEQF
len: 12
abundance: few
v_gene: TRBV27

CDR3aa: ASRPRTGISPLH
len: 12
abundance: .
v_gene: TRBV6-5

CDR3aa: ASSPLGARLETQY
len: 13
abundance: .
v_gene: TRBV11-1

CDR3aa: ASSSGLAGTDTQY
len: 13
abundance: .
v_gene: TRBV9

CDR3aa: RKPENKLAVNTEAF
len: 14
abundance: .
v_gene: TRBV2